This passage covers 9 T cell receptor beta chains from one sample sequenced in a study of T cells in Graves' hyperthyroidism and ophthalmopathy (dated 2019 in TCRdb). The library was produced with multiplex PCR. These reads were obtained on an Illumina HiSeq 2000. The TCR beta CDR3 regions were amplified from RNA transcripts. A first-round RT-PCR of the TCR CDR3 used the HTBI primer set with the Qiagen OneStep RT-PCR kit. The raw public data were reprocessed by TCRdb itself: fastp quality trimming at Q25, MiXCR clonotype calling, in-frame beta chains only. Each record represents a unique CDR3 protein, reported with the most common genes and DNA among its rows. Here the sample has hundreds of thousands of distinct CDR3 sequences; roughly 15% occur a single time. Clones ranked in the top ten supply about 12% of the sample. Sequencing was performed on blood. Every receptor here comes from a woman aged 50 to 60 with Graves' ophthalmopathy.

Only a few counts were recorded for this clonotype. The V gene is TRBV5-6, the J gene TRBJ1-4; no definite D call. V was clipped by 4 bases and J by 4 bases, with 14 bases between them. Germline V gives CDR1 SGHDT, CDR2 YYEEEE. The CDR3 is 15 amino acids. The CDR3: CASSRDPAINEKLFF. DNA of the CDR3: TGTGCCAGCAGCCGCGACCCGGCCATTAATGAAAAACTGTTTTTT.

The sample holds many counts of this clonotype. The chain combines TRBV6-1 with TRBJ2-1; a weak D match, TRBD1 (6 bases). The CDR3 runs to 13 residues. Deletions cut 5 bases from V and 5 bases from J, with 10 bases between. Germline CDR1 MNHNS, CDR2 SASEGT. The CDR3 sequence is CASSYRDNNEQFF. For the CDR3, the DNA is TGTGCCAGCAGTTACCGGGACAACAATGAGCAGTTCTTC.

This clonotype was observed many times. V and J are TRBV20-1 and TRBJ2-3, with D unclear. The CDR3 covers 15 residues. The V gene's germline CDR1 is DFQATT and CDR2 SNEGSKA (reference sequence). Trimming took 2 bases from V and 2 from J, leaving 14 bases between them. CDR3 protein: CSARRPRTFTDTQYF. The CDR3 DNA is TGCAGTGCTAGAAGACCGAGAACTTTCACAGATACGCAGTATTTT.

In this sample, this clonotype turned up many times. The gene calls are TRBV11-3 and TRBJ2-5; 7 bases match TRBD2. Germline-derived CDR1 and CDR2 are SGHNT and YENEEA. This CDR3 spans 15 amino acids. V dropped 5 bases and J dropped 0; count of bases not matched to a gene: 6. The CDR3 DNA reads as TGTGCCAGCAGCCGTCCGGGGGGAAACCAAGAGACCCAGTACTTC. It encodes CASSRPGGNQETQYF. Together with reference TRBV11-3 and TRBJ2-5, the CDR3 gives the full variable domain: EAGVVQSPRYKIIEKKQPVAFWCNPISGHNTLYWYLQNLGQGPELLIRYENEEAVDDSQLPKDRFSAERLKGVDSTLKIQPAELGDSAVYLCASSRPGGNQETQYFGPGTRLLVL.

In its sample, this clonotype was seen many times. V usage is TRBV11-2 and J usage is TRBJ2-1; TRBD2 matches at 9 bases. V trimming: 1 base; J trimming: 5 bases; junction bases outside the gene matches: 6. The CDR3 sequence is 16 residues long. Germline assignment: CDR1 SGHAT and CDR2 FQNNGV. The CDR3 is CASSLVIAGDDNEQFF. CDR3 in DNA: TGTGCCAGCAGCTTAGTAATAGCGGGAGACGACAATGAGCAGTTCTTC.

This clonotype came up many times. The chain carries TRBV7-3 and TRBJ2-5, with 7 bases that match TRBD2. The V segment lost 3 bases and the J segment 7 bases; nucleotides outside the gene matches: 11. The CDR3 spans 15 residues. CDR1 is SGHTA, CDR2 FQGTGA, per germline. The CDR3 DNA reads as TGTGCCAGCAGCTTGCGGCGGGAGAGGTTTGGGACCCAGTACTTC. It is translated as CASSLRRERFGTQYF.

This clonotype was picked up many times. The chain combines TRBV12-3 or TRBV12-4 with TRBJ2-1; no reliable D call. V was trimmed by 3 bases and J by 4 bases, leaving 13 bases between them. The CDR3 contains 15 residues. The CDR3 is CASSFKGGPYNEQFF. The CDR3 DNA reads as TGTGCCAGCAGTTTTAAGGGCGGCCCATACAATGAGCAGTTCTTC.

V and J are TRBV14 and TRBJ1-1, with D perhaps matching TRBD1 (5 bases). Germline-derived CDR1 and CDR2 are SGHDN and FVKESK. Deletions cut 0 bases from V and 2 bases from J, with 13 bases between. The CDR3 totals 16 residues. The CDR3 DNA sequence: TGTGCCAGCAGCCAAGATAGGGGAGTGGTAAACACTGAAGCTTTCTTT. Translating it yields CASSQDRGVVNTEAFF.

This chain's CDR3 is CASSRDPSGWGTDTQYF. The CDR3 DNA follows: TGTGCCAGTAGTAGGGACCCTAGCGGATGGGGCACAGATACGCAGTATTTT. The chain carries TRBV19 and TRBJ2-3, with 7 bases lining up with TRBD2. V lost 4 bases and J lost 1; bases outside the gene matches: 11. Germline V gene data show CDR1 as LNHDA and CDR2 as SQIVND (reference sequence). The CDR3 contains 17 residues.